The T cell receptor beta chain under discussion was sequenced for a study of Graves' ophthalmopathy and Graves' hyperthyroidism. The study excluded patients with other autoimmune diseases, uncontrolled infections, pregnancy or lactation. This CDR3 contains 14 residues. CDR1 MNHEY and CDR2 SVGEGT come from the germline V gene. J gave up 7 bases and V 7 bases, and 10 bases lay outside the gene matches. Study-level findings and limits: Most expanded thyroid clonotypes above 0.001 frequency also appeared in blood.

RNA transcripts served as template for amplifying TCR beta CDR3 sequences. In the first round, RT-PCR was carried out with HTBI primers, and a multiplex PCR formed the second round. In TCRdb, the multiplex PCR reads were re-called with MiXCR into one record per CDR3 protein. The table includes 170,000 or so distinct CDR3 sequences, around two fifths detected once. Remarks on this clonotype: The target antigen is unknown.

Source material: peripheral blood. The chain joins TRBV6-2 or TRBV6-3 to TRBJ1-2, with TRBD1 matching 9 bases. This receptor was identified in a woman in her thirties or forties with Graves' ophthalmopathy. CDR3 sequence reads: CASTMTGGLFGYTF. In DNA form, the CDR3 reads TGTGCCAGCACTATGACAGGGGGATTGTTTGGCTACACCTTC.